This T cell receptor beta chain was captured in a study of T cell repertoires in cytomegalovirus infection. The wider study: Epitope selection comprised recently identified HLA-C-restricted CMV epitopes and well-studied HLA-B-restricted CMV epitopes. Shared public TCR beta signatures pointed to both CMV infection and a matching HLA type.

Trimming took off 4 bases at V and 8 bases at J, with 9 bases between the two ends. Looked up from germline, CDR1 is SNHLY and CDR2 is FYNNEI. There are 12 residues in the CDR3. MiXCR, applied by TCRdb to the reads, yields one record per CDR3 protein. The sample contains about 770,000 distinct CDR3 sequences, roughly 29% of which appear only once. A few counts support this clonotype. Antigen unknown. The TCR originated in a human donor in good health (CMV status not recorded). Some clones in this sample may be carry-over from other donors' samples. The chain carries TRBV2 and TRBJ2-1; no clear D gene. The source material was cultured CD8+ T cells from PBMCs, sampled from culture after CMV antigen stimulation. This chain's CDR3 is CASSGEVYEQFF. CDR3 nucleotides: TGTGCCAGCAGTGGAGAGGTTTATGAGCAGTTCTTC.